This T cell receptor (beta chain) came from a study of blood T cell repertoires in COVID-19. Here immunoSEQ multiplex PCR was the method, and the copy in TCRdb shows in-frame clones only, minus some. The sample holds 250,000 or so clones, 80% to 90% seen once. The cohort comprised adults aged 18 to 89 years residing in 20 to 25 US areas. Clinical history reported by participants formed the basis on which cohorts were assigned. Exposed enrollees had met someone with a PCR-confirmed or clinician-diagnosed COVID-19 case at some point within the 2 weeks before study entry. Germline CDR1 is LNHDA and CDR2 is SQIVND (reference sequence). The V end lost 9 bases, the J end lost 4 bases, and 22 bases lay between the germline ends. CDR3 length: 15 amino acids.

Sequenced material: PBMCs or T cells enriched from blood (not recorded which). This TCR came from a woman aged 40 to 50 who had been exposed to COVID-19. The chain links TRBV19 to TRBJ2-7; D is ambiguous. In DNA, the CDR3 is TGTGCCAGCGAGACAAAAGCTTCGTCTTATTACGAGCAGTACGTC. Translated, it gives CASETKASSYYEQYV.